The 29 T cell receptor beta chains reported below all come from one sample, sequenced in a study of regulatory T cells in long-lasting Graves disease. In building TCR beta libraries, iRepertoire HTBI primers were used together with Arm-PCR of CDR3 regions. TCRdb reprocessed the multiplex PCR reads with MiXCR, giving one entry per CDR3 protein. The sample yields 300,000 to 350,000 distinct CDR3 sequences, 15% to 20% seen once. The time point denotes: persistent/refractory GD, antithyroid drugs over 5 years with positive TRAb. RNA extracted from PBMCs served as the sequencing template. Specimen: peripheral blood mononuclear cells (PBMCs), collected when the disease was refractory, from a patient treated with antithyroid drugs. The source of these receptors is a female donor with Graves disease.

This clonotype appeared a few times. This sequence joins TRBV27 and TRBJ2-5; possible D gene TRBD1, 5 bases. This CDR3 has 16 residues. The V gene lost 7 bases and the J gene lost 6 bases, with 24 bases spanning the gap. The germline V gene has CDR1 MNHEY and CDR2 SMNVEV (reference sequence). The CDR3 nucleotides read TGTGCCAGCAAACCCCGAAAAGGGCAGGGTATACAGACCCAGTACTTC. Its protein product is CASKPRKGQGIQTQYF.

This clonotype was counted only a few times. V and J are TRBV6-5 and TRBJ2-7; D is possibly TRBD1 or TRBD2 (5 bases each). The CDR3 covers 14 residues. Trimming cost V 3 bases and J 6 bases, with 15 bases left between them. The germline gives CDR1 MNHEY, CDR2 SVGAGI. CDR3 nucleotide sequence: TGTGCCAGCAGTTATGACACCGGGGCCTCCGAGCAGTACTTC. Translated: CASSYDTGASEQYF.

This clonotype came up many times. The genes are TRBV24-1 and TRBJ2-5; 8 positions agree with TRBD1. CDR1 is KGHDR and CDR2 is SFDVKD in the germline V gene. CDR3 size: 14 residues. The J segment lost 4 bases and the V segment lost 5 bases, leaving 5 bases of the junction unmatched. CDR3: CATSARDRPETQYF. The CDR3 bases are TGTGCCACCAGTGCCCGGGACAGGCCAGAGACCCAGTACTTC.

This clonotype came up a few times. The CDR3 sequence is CASSYGTLGFGDTQYF. In DNA form, the CDR3 reads TGTGCCAGCAGTTACGGGACACTAGGCTTCGGGGATACGCAGTATTTT. The gene calls are TRBV6-9 and TRBJ2-3; TRBD1 is a possible D gene (6 bases). Germline V gives CDR1 MNHGY, CDR2 SVAAGI. The CDR3 totals 16 residues. Trimming cost V 3 bases and J 6 bases, with 19 bases left between them.

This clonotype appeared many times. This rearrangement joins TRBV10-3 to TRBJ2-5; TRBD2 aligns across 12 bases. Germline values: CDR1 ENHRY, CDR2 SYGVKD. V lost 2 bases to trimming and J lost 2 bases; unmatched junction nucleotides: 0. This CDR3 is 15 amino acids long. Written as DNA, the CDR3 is TGTGCCATCAGTGAGACTAGCGGGGGGCAAGAGACCCAGTACTTC. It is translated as CAISETSGGQETQYF.

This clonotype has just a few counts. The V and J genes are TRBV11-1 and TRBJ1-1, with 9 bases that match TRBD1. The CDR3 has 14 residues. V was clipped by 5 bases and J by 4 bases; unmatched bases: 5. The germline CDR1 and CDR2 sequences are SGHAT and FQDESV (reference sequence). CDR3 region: CASSVRDRATEAFF. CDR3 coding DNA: TGTGCCAGCAGCGTCCGGGACAGGGCCACTGAAGCTTTCTTT.

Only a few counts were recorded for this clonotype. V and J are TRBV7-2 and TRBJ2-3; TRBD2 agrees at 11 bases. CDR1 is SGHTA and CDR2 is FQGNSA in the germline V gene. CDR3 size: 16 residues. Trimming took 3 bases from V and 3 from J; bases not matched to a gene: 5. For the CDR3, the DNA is TGTGCCAGCAGCTTGGCTACTAGCGGGGGAACAGATACGCAGTATTTT. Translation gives CASSLATSGGTDTQYF. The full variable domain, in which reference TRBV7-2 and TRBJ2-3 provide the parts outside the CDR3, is GAGVSQSPSNKVTEKGKDVELRCDPISGHTALYWYRQSLGQGLEFLIYFQGNSAPDKSGLPSDRFSAERTGGSVSTLTIQRTQQEDSAVYLCASSLATSGGTDTQYFGPGTRLTVL.

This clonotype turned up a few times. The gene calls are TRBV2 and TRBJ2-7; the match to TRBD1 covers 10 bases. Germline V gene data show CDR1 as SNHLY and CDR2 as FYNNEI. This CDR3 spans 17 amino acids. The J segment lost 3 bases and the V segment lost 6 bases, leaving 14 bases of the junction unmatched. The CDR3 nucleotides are TGTGCCAGCAGGGCGGTCCCGACAGGGGGCTCGGACTACGAGCAGTACTTC. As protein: CASRAVPTGGSDYEQYF.

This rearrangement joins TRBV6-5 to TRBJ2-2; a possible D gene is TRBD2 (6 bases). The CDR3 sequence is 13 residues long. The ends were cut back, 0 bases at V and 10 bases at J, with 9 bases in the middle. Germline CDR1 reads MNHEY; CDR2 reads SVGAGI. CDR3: CASSYSGGAELFF. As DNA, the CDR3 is TGTGCCAGCAGTTACTCGGGAGGAGCGGAGCTGTTTTTT.

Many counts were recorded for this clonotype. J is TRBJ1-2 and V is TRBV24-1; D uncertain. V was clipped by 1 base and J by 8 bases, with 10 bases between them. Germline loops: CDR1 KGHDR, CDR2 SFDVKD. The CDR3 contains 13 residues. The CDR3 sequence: CATSDFRGGGYTF. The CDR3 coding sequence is TGTGCCACCAGTGATTTTCGGGGAGGCGGCTACACCTTC.

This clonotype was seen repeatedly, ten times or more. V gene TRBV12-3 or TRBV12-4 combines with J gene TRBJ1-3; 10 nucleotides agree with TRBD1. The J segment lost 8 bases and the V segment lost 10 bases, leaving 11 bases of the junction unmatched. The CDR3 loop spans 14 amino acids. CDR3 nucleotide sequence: TGTGCCAACACCCTGGGAGGACAGGGGGACACCATATATTTT. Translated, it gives CANTLGGQGDTIYF.

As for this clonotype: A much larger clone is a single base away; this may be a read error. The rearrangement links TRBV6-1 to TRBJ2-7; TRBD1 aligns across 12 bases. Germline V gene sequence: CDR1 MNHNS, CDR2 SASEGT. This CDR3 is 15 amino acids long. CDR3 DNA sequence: TGTGCCAGCAGCCAAGAGGGACAGGGGGCGGGCGAGCAGCACTTC. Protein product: CASSQEGQGAGEQHF.

The CDR3 DNA is TGTGCCATCAATCCAGGACCTAATGAAAAACTGTTTTTT. Protein: CAINPGPNEKLFF. The chain has TRBV10-3 and TRBJ1-4, with no clear D. The germline CDR1 and CDR2 sequences are ENHRY and SYGVKD. The V end was cut by 7 bases, the J end by 3 bases, with 9 bases between. CDR3 length equals 13 residues.

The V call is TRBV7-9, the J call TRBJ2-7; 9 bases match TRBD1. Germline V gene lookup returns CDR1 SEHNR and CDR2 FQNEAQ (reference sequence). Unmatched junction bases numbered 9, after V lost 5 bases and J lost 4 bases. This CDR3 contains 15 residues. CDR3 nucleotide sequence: TGTGCCAGCAGCCCAGGTCTGGGACAGGGTTACGAGCAGTACTTC. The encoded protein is CASSPGLGQGYEQYF.

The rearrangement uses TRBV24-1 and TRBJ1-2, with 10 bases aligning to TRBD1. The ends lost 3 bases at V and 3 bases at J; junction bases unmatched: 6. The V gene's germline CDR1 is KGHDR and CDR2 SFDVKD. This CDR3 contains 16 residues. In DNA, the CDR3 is TGTGCCACCAGTGATGAAACCGGGACAGGGGACTATGGCTACACCTTC. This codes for CATSDETGTGDYGYTF.

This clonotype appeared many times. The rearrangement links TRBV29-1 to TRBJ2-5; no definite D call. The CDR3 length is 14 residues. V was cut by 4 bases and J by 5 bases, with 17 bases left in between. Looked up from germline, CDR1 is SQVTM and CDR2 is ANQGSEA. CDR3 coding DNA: TGCAGCGTTGCATCGGCTCTACGGAAGGAGACCCAGTACTTC. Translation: CSVASALRKETQYF. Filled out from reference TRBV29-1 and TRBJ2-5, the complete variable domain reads SAVISQKPSRDICQRGTSLTIQCQVDSQVTMMFWYRQQPGQSLTLIATANQGSEATYESGFVIDKFPISRPNLTFSTLTVSNMSPEDSSIYLCSVASALRKETQYFGPGTRLLVL.

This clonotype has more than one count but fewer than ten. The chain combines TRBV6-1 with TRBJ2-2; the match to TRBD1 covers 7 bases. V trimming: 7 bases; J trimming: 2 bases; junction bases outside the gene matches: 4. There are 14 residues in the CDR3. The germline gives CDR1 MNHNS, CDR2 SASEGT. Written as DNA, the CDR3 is TGTGCCAGCAAAGACAGGGTCAACACCGGGGAGCTGTTTTTT. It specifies CASKDRVNTGELFF.

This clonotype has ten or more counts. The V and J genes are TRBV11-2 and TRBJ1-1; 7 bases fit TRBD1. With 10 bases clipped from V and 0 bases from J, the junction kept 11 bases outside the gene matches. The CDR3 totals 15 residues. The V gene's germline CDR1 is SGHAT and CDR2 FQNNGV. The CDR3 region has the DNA TGTGCCATCTCACACCAGGGGGTCATGAACACTGAAGCTTTCTTT. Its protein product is CAISHQGVMNTEAFF.

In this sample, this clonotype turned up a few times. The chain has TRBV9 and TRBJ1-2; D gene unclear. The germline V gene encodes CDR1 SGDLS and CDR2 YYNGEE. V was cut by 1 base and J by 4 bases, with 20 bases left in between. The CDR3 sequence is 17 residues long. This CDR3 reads CASSVSQNSPNLYGYTF. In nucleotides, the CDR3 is TGTGCCAGCAGCGTATCCCAAAACAGCCCAAATCTCTATGGCTACACCTTC. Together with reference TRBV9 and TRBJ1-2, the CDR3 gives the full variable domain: DSGVTQTPKHLITATGQRVTLRCSPRSGDLSVYWYQQSLDQGLQFLIQYYNGEERAKGNILERFSAQQFPDLHSELNLSSLELGDSALYFCASSVSQNSPNLYGYTFGSGTRLTVV.

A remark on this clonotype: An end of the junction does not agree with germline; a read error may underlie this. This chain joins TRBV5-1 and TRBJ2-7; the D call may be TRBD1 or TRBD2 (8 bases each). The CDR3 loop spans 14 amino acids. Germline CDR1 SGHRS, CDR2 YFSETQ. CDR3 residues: CAGSPGGTGYEQYF. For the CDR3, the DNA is TGCGCCGGCAGCCCGGGGGGGACAGGCTACGAGCAGTACTTC.

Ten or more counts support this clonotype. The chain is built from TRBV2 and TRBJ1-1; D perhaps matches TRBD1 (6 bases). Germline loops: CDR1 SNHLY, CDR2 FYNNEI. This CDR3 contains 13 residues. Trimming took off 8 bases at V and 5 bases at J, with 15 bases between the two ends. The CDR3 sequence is CASGGGRSTEAFF. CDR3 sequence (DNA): TGTGCCAGCGGGGGCGGGCGATCGACTGAAGCTTTCTTT.

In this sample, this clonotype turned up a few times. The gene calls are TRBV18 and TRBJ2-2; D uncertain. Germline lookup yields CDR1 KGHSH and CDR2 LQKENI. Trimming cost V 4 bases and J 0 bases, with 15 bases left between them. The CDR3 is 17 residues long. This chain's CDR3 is CASSHPVGRANTGELFF. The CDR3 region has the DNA TGTGCCAGCTCACACCCGGTGGGCAGAGCGAACACCGGGGAGCTGTTTTTT.

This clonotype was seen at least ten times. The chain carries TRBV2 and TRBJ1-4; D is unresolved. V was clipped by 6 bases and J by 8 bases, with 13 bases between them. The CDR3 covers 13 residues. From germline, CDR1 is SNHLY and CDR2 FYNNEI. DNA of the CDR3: TGTGCCAGCAGATTTGGGGAAACGGAAAAACTGTTTTTT. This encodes CASRFGETEKLFF.

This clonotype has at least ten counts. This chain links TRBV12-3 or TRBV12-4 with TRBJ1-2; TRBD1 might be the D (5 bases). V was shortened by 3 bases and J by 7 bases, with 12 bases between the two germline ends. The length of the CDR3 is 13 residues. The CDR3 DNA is TGTGCCAGCAGTTTGGGGGAATATGTTGGCTACACCTTC. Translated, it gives CASSLGEYVGYTF.

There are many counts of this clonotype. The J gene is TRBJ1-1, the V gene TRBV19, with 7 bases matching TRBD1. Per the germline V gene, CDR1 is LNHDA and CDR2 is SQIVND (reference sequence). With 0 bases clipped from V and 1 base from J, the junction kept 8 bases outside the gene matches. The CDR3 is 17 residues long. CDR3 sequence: CASSIDARGLRNTEAFF. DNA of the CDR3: TGTGCCAGTAGTATAGATGCCAGGGGGTTGAGGAACACTGAAGCTTTCTTT.

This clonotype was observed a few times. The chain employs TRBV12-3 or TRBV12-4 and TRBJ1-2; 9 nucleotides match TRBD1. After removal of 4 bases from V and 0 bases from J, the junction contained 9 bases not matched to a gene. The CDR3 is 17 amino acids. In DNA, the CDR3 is TGTGCCAGCAGTTATAGCCTCCGGGACAGGGCTAACTATGGCTACACCTTC. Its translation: CASSYSLRDRANYGYTF.

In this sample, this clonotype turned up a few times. CDR3 residues: CASSFSGRDTGELFF. The CDR3 nucleotides are TGCGCCAGCAGTTTTAGCGGGAGAGACACCGGGGAGCTGTTTTTT. The chain employs TRBV5-1 and TRBJ2-2, with 9 bases that match TRBD2. Germline CDR1 is SGHRS and CDR2 is YFSETQ. With 5 bases clipped from V and 3 bases from J, the junction kept 5 bases outside the gene matches. This CDR3 is built from 15 residues.

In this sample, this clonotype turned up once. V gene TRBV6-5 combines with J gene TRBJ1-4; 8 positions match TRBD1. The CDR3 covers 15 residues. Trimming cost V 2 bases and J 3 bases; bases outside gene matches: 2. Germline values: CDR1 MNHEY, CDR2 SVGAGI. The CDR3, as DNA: TGTGCCAGCAGTTACGGACAGGGCCCTAATGAAAAACTGTTTTTT. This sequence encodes CASSYGQGPNEKLFF.

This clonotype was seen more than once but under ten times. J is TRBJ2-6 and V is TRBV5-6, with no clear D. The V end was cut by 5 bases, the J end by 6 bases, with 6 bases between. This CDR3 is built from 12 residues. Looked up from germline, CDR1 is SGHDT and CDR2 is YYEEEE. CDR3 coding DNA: TGTGCCAGCAGTGAATCGGCCAACGTCCTGACTTTC. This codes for CASSESANVLTF.